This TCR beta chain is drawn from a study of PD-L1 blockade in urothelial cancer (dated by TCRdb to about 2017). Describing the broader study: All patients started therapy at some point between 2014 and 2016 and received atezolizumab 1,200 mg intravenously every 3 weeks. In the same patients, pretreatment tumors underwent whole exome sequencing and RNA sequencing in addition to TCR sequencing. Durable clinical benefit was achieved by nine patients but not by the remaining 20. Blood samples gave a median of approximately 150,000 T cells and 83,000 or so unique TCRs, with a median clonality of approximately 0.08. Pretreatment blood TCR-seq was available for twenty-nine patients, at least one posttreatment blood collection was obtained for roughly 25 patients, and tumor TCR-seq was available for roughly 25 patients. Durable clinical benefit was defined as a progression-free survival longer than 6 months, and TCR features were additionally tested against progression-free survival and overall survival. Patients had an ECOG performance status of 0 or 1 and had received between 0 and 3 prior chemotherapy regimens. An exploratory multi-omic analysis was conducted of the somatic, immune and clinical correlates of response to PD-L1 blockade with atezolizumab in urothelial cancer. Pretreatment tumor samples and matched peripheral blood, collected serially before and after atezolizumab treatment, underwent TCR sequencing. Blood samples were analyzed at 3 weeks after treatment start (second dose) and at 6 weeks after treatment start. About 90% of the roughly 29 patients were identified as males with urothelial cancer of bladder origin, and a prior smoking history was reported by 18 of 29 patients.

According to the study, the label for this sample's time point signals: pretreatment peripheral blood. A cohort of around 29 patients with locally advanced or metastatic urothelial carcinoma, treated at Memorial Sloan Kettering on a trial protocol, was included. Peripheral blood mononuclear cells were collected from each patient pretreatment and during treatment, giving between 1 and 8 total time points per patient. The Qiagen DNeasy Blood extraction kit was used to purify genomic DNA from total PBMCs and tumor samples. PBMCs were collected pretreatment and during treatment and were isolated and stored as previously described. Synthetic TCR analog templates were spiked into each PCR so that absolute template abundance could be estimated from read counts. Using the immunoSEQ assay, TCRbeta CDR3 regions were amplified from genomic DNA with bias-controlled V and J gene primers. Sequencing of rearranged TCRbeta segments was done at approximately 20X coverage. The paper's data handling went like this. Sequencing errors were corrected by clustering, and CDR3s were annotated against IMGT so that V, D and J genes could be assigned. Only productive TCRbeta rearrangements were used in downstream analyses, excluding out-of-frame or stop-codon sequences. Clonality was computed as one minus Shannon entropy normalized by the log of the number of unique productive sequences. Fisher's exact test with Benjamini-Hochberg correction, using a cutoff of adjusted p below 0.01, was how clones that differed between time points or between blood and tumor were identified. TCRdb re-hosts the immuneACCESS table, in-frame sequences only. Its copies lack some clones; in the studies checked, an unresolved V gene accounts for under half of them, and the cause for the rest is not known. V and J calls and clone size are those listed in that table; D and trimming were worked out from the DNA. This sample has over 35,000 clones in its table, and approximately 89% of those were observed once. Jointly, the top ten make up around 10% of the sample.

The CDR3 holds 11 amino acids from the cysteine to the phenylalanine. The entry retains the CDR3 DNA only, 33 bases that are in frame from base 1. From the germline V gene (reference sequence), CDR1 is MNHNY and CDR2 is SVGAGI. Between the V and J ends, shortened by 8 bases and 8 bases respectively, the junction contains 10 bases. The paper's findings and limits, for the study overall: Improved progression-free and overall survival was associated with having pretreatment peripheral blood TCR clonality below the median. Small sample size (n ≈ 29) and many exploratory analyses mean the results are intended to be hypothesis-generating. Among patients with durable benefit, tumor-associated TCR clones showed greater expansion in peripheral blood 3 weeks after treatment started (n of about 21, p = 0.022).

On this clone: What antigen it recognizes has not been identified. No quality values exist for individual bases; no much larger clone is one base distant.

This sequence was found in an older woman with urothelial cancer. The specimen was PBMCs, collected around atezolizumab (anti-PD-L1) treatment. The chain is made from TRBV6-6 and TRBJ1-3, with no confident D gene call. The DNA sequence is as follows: TGTGCCAGCGCCCGGTCCGACACCATATATTTT. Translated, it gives CASARSDTIYF.